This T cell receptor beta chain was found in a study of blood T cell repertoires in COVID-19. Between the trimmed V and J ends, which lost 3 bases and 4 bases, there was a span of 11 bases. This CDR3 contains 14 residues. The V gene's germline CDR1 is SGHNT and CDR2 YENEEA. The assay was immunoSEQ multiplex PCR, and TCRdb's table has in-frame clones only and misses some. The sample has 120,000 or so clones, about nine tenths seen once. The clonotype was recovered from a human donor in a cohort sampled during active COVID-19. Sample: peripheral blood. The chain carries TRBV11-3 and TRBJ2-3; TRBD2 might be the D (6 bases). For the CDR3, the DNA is TGTGCCAGCAGCTTTGGCGGGGCAGCAGATACGCAGTATTTT. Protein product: CASSFGGAADTQYF.